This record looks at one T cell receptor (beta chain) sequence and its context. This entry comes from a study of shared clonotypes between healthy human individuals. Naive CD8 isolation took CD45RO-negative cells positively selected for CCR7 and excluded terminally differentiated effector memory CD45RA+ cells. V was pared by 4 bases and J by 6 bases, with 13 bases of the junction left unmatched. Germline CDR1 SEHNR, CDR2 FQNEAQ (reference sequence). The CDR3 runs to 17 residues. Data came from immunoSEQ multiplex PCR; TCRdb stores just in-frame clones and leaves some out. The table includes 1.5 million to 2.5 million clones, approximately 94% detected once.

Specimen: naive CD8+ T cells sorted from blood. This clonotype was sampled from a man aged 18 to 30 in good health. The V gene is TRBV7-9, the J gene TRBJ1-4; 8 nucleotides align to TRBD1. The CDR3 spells CASSSTLDRGVYEKLFF. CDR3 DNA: TGTGCCAGCAGCTCGACTTTAGACAGGGGAGTCTATGAAAAACTGTTTTTT. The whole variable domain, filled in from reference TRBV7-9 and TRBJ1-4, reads DTGVSQNPRHKITKRGQNVTFRCDPISEHNRLYWYRQTLGQGPEFLTYFQNEAQLEKSRLLSDRFSAERPKGSFSTLEIQRTEQGDSAMYLCASSSTLDRGVYEKLFFGSGTQLSVL.